The TCR beta chain under discussion was sequenced for a study of identical twins. General study results and limits: Conclusions rested on cross-sectional statistics rather than following the same donors. Twin pairs' shared out-of-frame alpha sequences were enriched in low generation probability. Twins shared beta out-of-frame sequences in excess, but this excess was weaker.

The table lists this clonotype with many counts. Antigen: not known. A universal primer binding site was introduced by template switching. The final cDNA contained unique molecular identifiers. Using its own MiXCR run on the 5' RACE reads, TCRdb lists one record per CDR3 protein. The table includes around 160,000 distinct CDR3 sequences, around 3.4% detected once. The CDR3 covers 18 residues. Losses at the gene ends were 2 bases for V and 6 bases for J; bases not matched to a gene: 9. Germline V gene sequence: CDR1 SGHRS, CDR2 YFSETQ. Sequencing was done on a sample of memory T cells sorted from blood. The gene calls are TRBV5-1 and TRBJ2-1; 15 bases match TRBD2. The receptor was isolated from a man younger than 35 in good health. The CDR3 protein is CASSLFSGTSGRSNEQFF. The CDR3 nucleotides read TGCGCCAGCAGCTTATTTTCCGGGACTAGCGGGAGGTCCAATGAGCAGTTCTTC.